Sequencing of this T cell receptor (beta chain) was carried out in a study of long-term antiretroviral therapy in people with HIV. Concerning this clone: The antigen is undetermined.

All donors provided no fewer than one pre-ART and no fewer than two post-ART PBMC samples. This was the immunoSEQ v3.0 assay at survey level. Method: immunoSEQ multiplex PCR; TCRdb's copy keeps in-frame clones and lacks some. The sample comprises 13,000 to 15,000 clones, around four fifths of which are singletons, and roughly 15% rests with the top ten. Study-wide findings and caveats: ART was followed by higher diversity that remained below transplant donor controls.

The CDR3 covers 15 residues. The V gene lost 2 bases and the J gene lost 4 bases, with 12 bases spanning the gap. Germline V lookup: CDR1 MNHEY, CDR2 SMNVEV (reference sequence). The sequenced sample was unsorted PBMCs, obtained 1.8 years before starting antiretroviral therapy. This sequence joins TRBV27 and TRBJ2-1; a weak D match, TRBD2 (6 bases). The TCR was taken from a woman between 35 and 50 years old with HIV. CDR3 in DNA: TGTGCCAGCAGTTTAGGGCAGGGAGGATACAATGAGCAGTTCTTC. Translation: CASSLGQGGYNEQFF.